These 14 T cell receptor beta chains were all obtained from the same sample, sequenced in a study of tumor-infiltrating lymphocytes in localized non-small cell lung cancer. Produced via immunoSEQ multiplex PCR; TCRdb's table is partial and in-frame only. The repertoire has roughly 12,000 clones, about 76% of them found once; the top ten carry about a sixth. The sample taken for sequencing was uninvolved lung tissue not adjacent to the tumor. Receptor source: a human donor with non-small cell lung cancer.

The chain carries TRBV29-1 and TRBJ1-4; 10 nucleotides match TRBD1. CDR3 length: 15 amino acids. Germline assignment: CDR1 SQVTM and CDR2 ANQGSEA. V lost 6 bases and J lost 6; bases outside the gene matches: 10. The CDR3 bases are TGCAGCGTCCGACAGGGGGCAGTGAGTGATGAAAAACTGTTTTTT. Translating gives CSVRQGAVSDEKLFF.

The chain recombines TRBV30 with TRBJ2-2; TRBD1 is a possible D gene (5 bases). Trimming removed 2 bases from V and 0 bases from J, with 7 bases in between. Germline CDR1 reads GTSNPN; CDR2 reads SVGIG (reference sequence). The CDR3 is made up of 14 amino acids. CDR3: CAWSLGPNTGELFF. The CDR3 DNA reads TGTGCCTGGAGTTTGGGGCCGAACACCGGGGAGCTGTTTTTT.

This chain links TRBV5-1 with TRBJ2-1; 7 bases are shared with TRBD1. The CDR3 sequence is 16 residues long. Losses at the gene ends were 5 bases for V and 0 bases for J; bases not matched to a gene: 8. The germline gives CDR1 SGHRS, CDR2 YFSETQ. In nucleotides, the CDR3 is TGCGCCAGCAGTCAAACAGGGGAACCCTCCTACAATGAGCAGTTCTTC. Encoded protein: CASSQTGEPSYNEQFF.

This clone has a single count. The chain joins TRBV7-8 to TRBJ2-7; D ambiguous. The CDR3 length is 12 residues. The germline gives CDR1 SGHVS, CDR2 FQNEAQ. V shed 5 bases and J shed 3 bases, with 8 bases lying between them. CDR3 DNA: TGTGCCAGCAGCGACCAATTCTACGAGCAGTACTTC. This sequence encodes CASSDQFYEQYF.

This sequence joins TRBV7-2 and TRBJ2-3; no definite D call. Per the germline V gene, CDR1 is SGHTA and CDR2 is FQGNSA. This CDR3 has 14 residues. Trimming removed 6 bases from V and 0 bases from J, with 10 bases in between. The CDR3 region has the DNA TGTGCCAGCAGTATGAGAGCTAGCACAGATACGCAGTATTTT. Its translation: CASSMRASTDTQYF. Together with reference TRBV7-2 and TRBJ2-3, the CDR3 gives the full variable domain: GAGVSQSPSNKVTEKGKDVELRCDPISGHTALYWYRQSLGQGLEFLIYFQGNSAPDKSGLPSDRFSAERTGGSVSTLTIQRTQQEDSAVYLCASSMRASTDTQYFGPGTRLTVL.

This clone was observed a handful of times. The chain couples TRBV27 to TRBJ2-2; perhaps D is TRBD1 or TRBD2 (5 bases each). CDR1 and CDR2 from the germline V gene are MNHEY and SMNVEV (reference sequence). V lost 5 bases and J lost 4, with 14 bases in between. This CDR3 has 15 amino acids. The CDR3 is CASSIRTGPTGELFF. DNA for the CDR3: TGTGCCAGCAGTATTCGGACGGGACCCACCGGGGAGCTGTTTTTT.

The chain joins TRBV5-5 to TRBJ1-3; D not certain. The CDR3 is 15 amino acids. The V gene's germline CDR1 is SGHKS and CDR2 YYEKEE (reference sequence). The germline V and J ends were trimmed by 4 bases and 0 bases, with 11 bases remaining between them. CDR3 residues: CASSPDLSSGNTIYF. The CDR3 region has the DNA TGTGCCAGCAGCCCTGACCTAAGCTCTGGAAACACCATATATTTT.

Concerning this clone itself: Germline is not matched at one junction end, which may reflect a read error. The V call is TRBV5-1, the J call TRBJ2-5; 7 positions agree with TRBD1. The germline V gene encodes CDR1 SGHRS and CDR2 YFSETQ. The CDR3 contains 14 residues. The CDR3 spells CASTLGQYQETQYF. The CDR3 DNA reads TGCGCCAGCACCTTGGGACAGTACCAAGAGACCCAGTACTTC.

CDR3 protein: CASSLEFEQFF. CDR3 bases: TGCGCCAGCAGCTTGGAATTTGAGCAGTTCTTC. The J gene is TRBJ2-1, the V gene TRBV5-1; no definite D call. CDR1 and CDR2 from the germline V gene are SGHRS and YFSETQ. This CDR3 region has 11 residues. V lost 0 bases to trimming and J lost 9 bases, with 4 bases between them.

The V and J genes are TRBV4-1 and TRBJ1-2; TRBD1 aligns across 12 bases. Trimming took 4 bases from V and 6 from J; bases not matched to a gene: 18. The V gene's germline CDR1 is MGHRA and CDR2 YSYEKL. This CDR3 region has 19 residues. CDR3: CASSPSGTGGRLFGDGYTF. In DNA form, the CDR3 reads TGCGCCAGCAGCCCCTCAGGGACAGGGGGCCGACTATTTGGTGATGGCTACACCTTC.

The CDR3 reads CASRRRGGTEAFF. The CDR3 nucleotides read TGTGCCAGCAGAAGGAGGGGGGGCACTGAAGCTTTCTTT. The V call is TRBV6-5, the J call TRBJ1-1, with D possibly being TRBD1 (6 bases). Germline CDR1 is MNHEY and CDR2 is SVGAGI. Trimming took off 6 bases at V and 4 bases at J, with 12 bases between the two ends. The CDR3 loop spans 13 amino acids.

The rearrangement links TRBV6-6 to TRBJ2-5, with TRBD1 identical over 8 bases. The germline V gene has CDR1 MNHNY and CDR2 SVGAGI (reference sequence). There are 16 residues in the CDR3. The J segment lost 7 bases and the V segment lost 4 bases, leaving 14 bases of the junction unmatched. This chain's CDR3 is CASSSLTGARSRTQYF. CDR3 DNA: TGTGCCAGCAGTTCCCTGACAGGGGCCCGTAGCCGGACCCAGTACTTC.

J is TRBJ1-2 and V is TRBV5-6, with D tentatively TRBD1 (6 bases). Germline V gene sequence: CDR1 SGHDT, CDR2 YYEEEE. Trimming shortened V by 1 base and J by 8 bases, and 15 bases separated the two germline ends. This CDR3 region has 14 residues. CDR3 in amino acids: CASSLTGWGGGYTF. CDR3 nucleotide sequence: TGTGCCAGCAGCTTGACAGGGTGGGGAGGAGGCTACACCTTC.

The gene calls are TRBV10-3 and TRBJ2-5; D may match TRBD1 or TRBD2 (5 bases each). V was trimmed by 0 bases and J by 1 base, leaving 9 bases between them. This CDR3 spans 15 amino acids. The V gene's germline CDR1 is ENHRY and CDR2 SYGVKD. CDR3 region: CAISESGGAQETQYF. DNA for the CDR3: TGTGCCATCAGTGAGTCTGGGGGAGCCCAAGAGACCCAGTACTTC.